The 21 T cell receptor beta chains reported below all come from one sample, sequenced in a study of blood T cells in healthy people across ages. The use of a sample-barcoded 5' primer and a J-beta primer mix characterized a second PCR of 7 to 11 cycles. A single record per CDR3 protein comes from TCRdb applying MiXCR to the 5' RACE reads. The sample has approximately 820,000 distinct CDR3 sequences, under 45% seen once. What was sequenced was blood. The receptor set was obtained from a man aged 55 to 70 in good health.

A few counts support this clonotype. The CDR3 DNA sequence: TGTGCCAGCAGCTCCTCGGGGGGGCTATCAGCCAAAAACATTCAGTACTTC. Translating it yields CASSSSGGLSAKNIQYF. The gene calls are TRBV7-2 and TRBJ2-4; 8 bases are a match to TRBD2. The CDR3 has 17 residues. The germline V gene has CDR1 SGHTA and CDR2 FQGNSA. J lost 0 bases, V lost 4 bases, and 8 bases had no gene match.

This rearrangement joins TRBV20-1 to TRBJ1-5, with 8 positions matching TRBD1. V was clipped by 3 bases and J by 5 bases; unmatched bases: 3. CDR3 length: 13 amino acids. The germline gives CDR1 DFQATT, CDR2 SNEGSKA (reference sequence). The CDR3 DNA is TGCAGTGCTAGGGCGGACAGGGATCAGCCCCAGCATTTT. This gives the protein CSARADRDQPQHF.

This clonotype was detected many times. The CDR3 sequence: CSARSSGGADTQYF. DNA of the CDR3: TGCAGTGCTAGATCTAGCGGGGGGGCAGATACGCAGTATTTT. The chain recombines TRBV20-1 with TRBJ2-3; 12 nucleotides align to TRBD2. The junction had 1 base not matched to a gene; V was cut back by 2 bases and J by 4 bases. Germline V CDR1 and CDR2: DFQATT, SNEGSKA (reference sequence). The CDR3 has 14 amino acids.

This chain links TRBV7-2 with TRBJ2-1; D is possibly TRBD1 (5 bases). This CDR3 contains 16 residues. The germline CDR1 and CDR2 sequences are SGHTA and FQGNSA. Deletions cut 5 bases from V and 2 bases from J, with 16 bases between. As DNA, the CDR3 is TGTGCCAGCAGCCTATCCAGGGCTCCCGCCTACAATGAGCAGTTCTTC. This encodes CASSLSRAPAYNEQFF.

This clonotype appeared a few times. The rearrangement joins TRBV24-1 to TRBJ1-1, with D perhaps matching TRBD1 (5 bases). The V gene lost 0 bases and the J gene lost 6 bases, with 10 bases spanning the gap. The germline CDR1 and CDR2 sequences are KGHDR and SFDVKD. The CDR3 consists of 14 residues. In DNA form, the CDR3 reads TGTGCCACCAGTGATTTGATCAGGGACGCTGAAGCTTTCTTT. It translates to CATSDLIRDAEAFF.

This clonotype has only a few counts. The chain links TRBV7-8 to TRBJ2-1; 9 nucleotides line up with TRBD2. With 5 bases clipped from V and 8 bases from J, the junction kept 13 bases outside the gene matches. Per germline, CDR1 SGHVS and CDR2 FQNEAQ. The CDR3 totals 16 residues. CDR3 DNA sequence: TGTGCCAGCAGCCCCGAGGGCGGGGGGGGCGATGATGAGCAGTTCTTC. It encodes CASSPEGGGGDDEQFF.

This clonotype was detected only once. The chain has TRBV4-3 and TRBJ1-6; D is unclear. The CDR3 is 19 residues long. Germline assignment: CDR1 LGHNA and CDR2 YSLEER. V was clipped by 0 bases and J by 0 bases, with 15 bases between them. The CDR3 region is CASSQDMGSFSSYNSPLHF. Here the CDR3 DNA reads TGCGCCAGCAGCCAAGATATGGGGTCTTTCAGCTCCTATAATTCACCCCTCCACTTT.

This clonotype was counted ten times or more. The chain carries TRBV29-1 and TRBJ2-7; the D gene could be TRBD1 or TRBD2 (5 bases each). Per germline, CDR1 SQVTM and CDR2 ANQGSEA. The CDR3 consists of 11 residues. Trimming left V 7 bases short and J 4 bases short, with 11 bases between. The CDR3, as DNA: TGCAGCGCCAAGGGACGTTACGAGCAGTACTTC. Protein: CSAKGRYEQYF.

This rearrangement joins TRBV7-2 to TRBJ1-6; TRBD1 matches 10 bases. V dropped 1 base and J dropped 6; count of bases not matched to a gene: 3. This CDR3 spans 16 amino acids. Germline CDR1 is SGHTA and CDR2 is FQGNSA. Here the CDR3 reads CASSLDRDRGNSPLHF. In DNA form, the CDR3 reads TGTGCCAGCAGCTTAGACCGGGACAGGGGTAATTCACCCCTCCACTTT. Full variable domain (outside the CDR3, taken from reference TRBV7-2 and TRBJ1-6): GAGVSQSPSNKVTEKGKDVELRCDPISGHTALYWYRQSLGQGLEFLIYFQGNSAPDKSGLPSDRFSAERTGGSVSTLTIQRTQQEDSAVYLCASSLDRDRGNSPLHFGNGTRLTVT.

The genes are TRBV29-1 and TRBJ2-7, with D maybe TRBD1 (5 bases). The CDR3 has 14 amino acids. The germline V gene has CDR1 SQVTM and CDR2 ANQGSEA. The ends were cut back, 3 bases at V and 4 bases at J, with 16 bases in the middle. This CDR3 is CSVDGAGSRYEQYF. CDR3 DNA: TGCAGCGTTGATGGGGCAGGGTCTAGGTACGAGCAGTACTTC.

This clonotype has at least ten counts. V is TRBV7-2 and J is TRBJ2-5; D tentatively reads TRBD1 or TRBD2 (6 bases each). Trimming removed 5 bases from V and 4 bases from J, with 20 bases in between. CDR1 is SGHTA, CDR2 FQGNSA, per germline. The CDR3 totals 16 residues. CDR3 amino acids: CASSPTGGRLGETQYF. The DNA for the CDR3 is TGTGCCAGCAGCCCCACTGGGGGGCGGTTGGGAGAGACCCAGTACTTC. The complete variable domain, with remaining parts taken from reference TRBV7-2 and TRBJ2-5, reads GAGVSQSPSNKVTEKGKDVELRCDPISGHTALYWYRQSLGQGLEFLIYFQGNSAPDKSGLPSDRFSAERTGGSVSTLTIQRTQQEDSAVYLCASSPTGGRLGETQYFGPGTRLLVL.

The rearrangement joins TRBV10-3 to TRBJ2-7; D is perhaps TRBD1 or TRBD2 (6 bases each). CDR3 size: 15 residues. Germline CDR1 and CDR2: ENHRY and SYGVKD. Deletions cut 3 bases from V and 0 bases from J, with 12 bases between. The CDR3 here is CAISDGGGSSYEQYF. For the CDR3, the DNA is TGTGCCATCAGTGACGGGGGCGGTAGCTCCTACGAGCAGTACTTC.

V is TRBV4-3 and J is TRBJ2-7; no firm D call. This CDR3 spans 16 amino acids. Trimming pared 0 bases from V and 0 bases from J, leaving 12 bases between. Germline loops: CDR1 LGHNA, CDR2 YSLEER. This CDR3 reads CASSQDVIGFSYEQYF. CDR3 in DNA: TGCGCCAGCAGCCAAGACGTAATAGGGTTCTCCTACGAGCAGTACTTC.

The V and J genes are TRBV2 and TRBJ2-1, with 8 bases lining up with TRBD2. The germline V gene has CDR1 SNHLY and CDR2 FYNNEI. The CDR3 covers 14 residues. J lost 10 bases, V lost 4 bases, and 9 bases had no gene match. In DNA, the CDR3 is TGTGCCAGCAGTGGATCTCGGGGGGGCCGCGAGCAGTTCTTC. This encodes CASSGSRGGREQFF.

The genes are TRBV6-5 and TRBJ1-4; 7 bases fit TRBD1. The CDR3 sequence is 13 residues long. The trim removed 4 bases at V and 8 bases at J, leaving 4 bases unmatched. Germline V gene lookup returns CDR1 MNHEY and CDR2 SVGAGI. The CDR3 nucleotides read TGTGCCAGCAGTTCGGGACAGAGAGAAAAACTGTTTTTT. It translates to CASSSGQREKLFF.

The rearrangement uses TRBV12-3 or TRBV12-4 and TRBJ2-7; possible D gene TRBD2, 6 bases. The V gene lost 5 bases and the J gene lost 10 bases, with 21 bases spanning the gap. The CDR3 is made up of 14 amino acids. The CDR3 coding sequence is TGTGCCAGCAGTCCGGTCCTCGGCGGGGTGCGACAGTACTTC. Translation: CASSPVLGGVRQYF.

This clonotype has a handful of counts. The rearrangement uses TRBV5-1 and TRBJ2-1; D is perhaps TRBD1 or TRBD2 (5 bases each). CDR1 is SGHRS and CDR2 is YFSETQ in the germline V gene. V dropped 2 bases and J dropped 2 bases, with 11 bases sitting between them. This CDR3 has 15 amino acids. This chain's CDR3 is CASSLVGDTYNEQFF. CDR3 coding DNA: TGCGCCAGCAGCTTAGTGGGGGATACCTACAATGAGCAGTTCTTC.

This sequence joins TRBV30 and TRBJ2-1; the D gene is possibly TRBD1 (6 bases). The J call may not be correct, given that the DNA end is closer to TRBJ2-7. Germline CDR1 is GTSNPN and CDR2 is SVGIG (reference sequence). This CDR3 has 14 amino acids. CDR3 sequence reads: CAWLPDSHYNEQYF. CDR3 nucleotides: TGTGCCTGGTTACCGGACAGCCACTACAATGAGCAGTACTTC.

V gene TRBV5-1 combines with J gene TRBJ2-7; no clear D. Germline loops: CDR1 SGHRS, CDR2 YFSETQ. The CDR3 sequence is 14 residues long. The germline V and J ends were trimmed by 0 bases and 7 bases, with 14 bases remaining between them. Written as DNA, the CDR3 is TGCGCCAGCAGCTTGGAAATGGGTTACAATGAGCAGTACTTC. This encodes CASSLEMGYNEQYF. The full variable domain, in which reference TRBV5-1 and TRBJ2-7 provide the parts outside the CDR3, is KAGVTQTPRYLIKTRGQQVTLSCSPISGHRSVSWYQQTPGQGLQFLFEYFSETQRNKGNFPGRFSGRQFSNSRSEMNVSTLELGDSALYLCASSLEMGYNEQYFGPGTRLTVT.

As regards this clonotype: Germline is not matched at one junction end, which may reflect a read error. The rearrangement joins TRBV6-1 to TRBJ2-5, with D perhaps matching TRBD2 (5 bases). Germline V CDR1 and CDR2: MNHNS, SASEGT. The CDR3 extends over 15 amino acids. CDR3 region: CASTERSGIGETQYF. For the CDR3, the DNA is TGTGCCAGCACTGAAAGGTCGGGGATCGGTGAGACCCAGTACTTC.

The genes are TRBV7-8 and TRBJ1-6; the D is unclear. Per germline, CDR1 SGHVS and CDR2 FQNEAQ. The CDR3 loop spans 14 amino acids. V was clipped by 1 base and J by 8 bases, with 9 bases between them. The CDR3 is CASSLDPRDSPLHF. As DNA, the CDR3 is TGTGCCAGCAGCTTAGACCCGAGGGATTCACCCCTCCACTTT.